Listed below are T cell receptor beta chains from one sample, sequenced in a study of post-analysis software for immune sequencing data. TCRdb re-called the PCR reads through MiXCR, storing one row per CDR3 protein. The sample holds around 400,000 distinct CDR3 sequences; 30% to 40% are singletons and the top ten take around 8%. Sequences were obtained from blood. The receptor source for this set is a girl aged 2-15 years with multiple sclerosis. Each CDR3 is given with its conserved first and last residue. The order of the fields is D gene, J gene, clone size, V gene, CDR3 protein, CDR3 DNA. D genes are given only for firm matches. Clone size, where shown, is once, few, many, or a class for clones that have expanded.

-	TRBJ2-5	few	TRBV7-2	CASNQQGGRETQYF	TGTGCCAGCAACCAACAGGGAGGTAGAGAGACCCAGTACTTC
-	TRBJ2-5	few	TRBV5-1	CASSLFLARETQYF	TGCGCCAGCAGCTTGTTCCTAGCCCGGGAGACCCAGTACTTC
TRBD2	TRBJ2-3	medium-sized	TRBV27	CASSIRLAGELTDTQYF	TGTGCCAGCAGTATCAGACTAGCGGGAGAGTTAACAGATACGCAGTATTTT
-	TRBJ1-2	few	TRBV9	CASSVGGTLKLRNYGYTF	TGTGCCAGTAGCGTAGGGGGAACCCTCAAGCTCCGAAACTATGGCTACACCTTC
-	TRBJ2-7	-	TRBV7-3	CASSPKTGSYEQYF	TGTGCCAGCAGCCCCAAGACAGGTTCCTACGAGCAGTACTTC
-	TRBJ1-1	-	TRBV7-8	CASSLINVEAFF	TGTGCCAGCAGCTTAATAAACGTAGAAGCTTTCTTT
TRBD2	TRBJ2-5	-	TRBV7-9	CASSRSGGQETQYF	TGTGCCAGCAGCCGTAGCGGGGGCCAAGAGACCCAGTACTTC
-	TRBJ2-3	-	TRBV20-1	CSARIAATDTQYF	TGCAGTGCTAGAATAGCGGCCACAGATACGCAGTATTTT
-	TRBJ1-6	-	TRBV3-1	CASSLSGTNNSPLHF	TGTGCCAGCAGCCTCTCCGGGACAAATAATTCACCCCTCCACTTT
TRBD2	TRBJ2-7	few	TRBV27	CASSLLAASSYEQYF	TGTGCCAGCAGCCTACTAGCGGCGAGCTCCTACGAGCAGTACTTC
-	TRBJ2-7	-	TRBV5-1	CASSAGSFNNEQYF	TGCGCCAGCAGCGCCGGGAGTTTCAACAATGAGCAGTACTTC
-	TRBJ1-1	few	TRBV28	CASSSRGEATEAFF	TGTGCCAGCAGTTCCCGTGGGGAGGCCACTGAAGCTTTCTTT
TRBD2	TRBJ2-5	few	TRBV7-2	CASSFLAEPWETQYF	TGTGCCAGCAGCTTCCTAGCGGAGCCTTGGGAGACCCAGTACTTC
TRBD1	TRBJ2-7	-	TRBV6-5	CASSYSNPGQGYEQYF	TGTGCCAGCAGTTACTCCAACCCGGGACAGGGGTACGAGCAGTACTTC
TRBD1	TRBJ2-7	once	TRBV30	CAWSPGDRSYEQYF	TGTGCCTGGAGTCCAGGGGACAGATCCTACGAGCAGTACTTC
-	TRBJ1-1	few	TRBV4-1	CASRSAGLEAFF	TGCGCCAGCAGATCGGCAGGTCTAGAAGCTTTCTTT
TRBD1	TRBJ2-7	-	TRBV5-1	CASSPKRDSYDYEQYF	TGCGCCAGCAGCCCAAAAAGGGACAGTTATGACTACGAGCAGTACTTC
-	TRBJ2-7	-	TRBV11-2	CASSLIIGGSSEQYF	TGTGCCAGCAGCCTAATTATTGGGGGGAGCAGTGAGCAGTACTTC
-	TRBJ2-7	-	TRBV7-8	CASRLNRDNAYEQYF	TGTGCCAGCAGGTTAAACCGGGACAACGCCTACGAGCAGTACTTC
TRBD1	TRBJ1-1	-	TRBV28	CASLTGTDMNTEAFF	TGTGCCAGTCTAACCGGGACAGACATGAACACTGAAGCTTTCTTT
TRBD1	TRBJ2-5	few	TRBV28	CASSFRQGWQETQYF	TGTGCCAGCAGTTTCCGACAGGGGTGGCAAGAGACCCAGTACTTC
-	TRBJ1-1	-	TRBV14	CASSQDLRGFTEAFF	TGTGCCAGCAGCCAAGATCTGAGGGGATTCACTGAAGCTTTCTTT
TRBD1	TRBJ2-7	once	TRBV4-2	CASSRYRGQGAYEQYF	TGTGCCAGCAGCCGGTACCGAGGACAGGGGGCCTACGAGCAGTACTTC
-	TRBJ2-5	few	TRBV20-1	CSATSAGKKETQYF	TGCAGTGCTACCTCGGCGGGGAAAAAAGAGACCCAGTACTTC
-	TRBJ1-3	few	TRBV7-9	CASTRRTAENTIYF	TGTGCCAGCACTCGACGGACTGCTGAAAACACCATATATTTT
-	TRBJ1-1	-	TRBV4-1	CASSQDYAHPNTEAFF	TGCGCCAGCAGCCAAGATTATGCGCACCCGAACACTGAAGCTTTCTTT
-	TRBJ1-5	once	TRBV2	CASSDGGNQPQHF	TGTGCCAGCAGTGATGGAGGGAATCAGCCCCAGCATTTT